The 21 T cell receptor beta chains reported below all come from one sample, sequenced in a study of T cells after yellow fever vaccination. MiXCR, run by TCRdb on the 5' RACE reads, gives a single entry per CDR3 protein. The table records under 55,000 distinct CDR3 sequences, 6.5% to 8.5% of them present only once. The sample here was CD8+ T cells not binding an NS4B(214-222) dextramer, sorted from PBMCs, taken roughly 46 days after the first yellow fever vaccination. The receptors were sampled from a man younger than 35 who received the YFV17D yellow fever vaccine.

On this clonotype: A much larger clone sits a single nucleotide away, making a read error possible. The chain has TRBV6-5 and TRBJ1-4; no definite D call. The germline V gene has CDR1 MNHEY and CDR2 SVGAGI. V shed 0 bases and J shed 5 bases, with 13 bases lying between them. The CDR3 spans 16 residues. The CDR3 is CASSYSIRSFNEKLFF. The CDR3 coding sequence is TGTGCCAGCAGTTACTCGATTCGCAGTTTCAATGAAAAACTGTTTTTT.

This clonotype was counted only a few times. V and J are TRBV5-4 and TRBJ2-3, with 8 bases identical to TRBD2. With 10 bases clipped from V and 4 bases from J, the junction kept 8 bases outside the gene matches. Germline lookup yields CDR1 SGHNT and CDR2 YYREEE (reference sequence). This CDR3 contains 13 residues. CDR3: CAQREGEADTQYF. The CDR3 bases are TGTGCCCAACGGGAGGGGGAGGCAGATACGCAGTATTTT.

This clonotype was counted at least ten times. The V and J genes are TRBV29-1 and TRBJ2-3; perhaps TRBD2 as D (5 bases). Germline CDR1 SQVTM, CDR2 ANQGSEA. V was shortened by 0 bases and J by 2 bases, with 12 bases between the two germline ends. CDR3 size: 15 residues. CDR3 bases: TGCAGCGTTGAAGACCTGGGAGATAACACAGATACGCAGTATTTT. The encoded protein is CSVEDLGDNTDTQYF.

This clonotype was counted many times. The chain links TRBV29-1 to TRBJ2-3; tentatively, D is TRBD2 (6 bases). Germline V gene sequence: CDR1 SQVTM, CDR2 ANQGSEA. The CDR3 has 14 amino acids. V lost 3 bases and J lost 4, with 14 bases in between. CDR3 in amino acids: CSVDMGGSSDTQYF. The CDR3, as DNA: TGCAGCGTTGATATGGGGGGTTCATCAGATACGCAGTATTTT.

Worth noting for this clonotype: At one of its ends the junction is not consistent with the germline gene, which may arise from a read error. In DNA form, the CDR3 reads TGTGCCTGCAGCCAAGTTTGGCTGGGCGTTGGGGCGGGCAATGAGCAGTTCTTC. It yields the protein CACSQVWLGVGAGNEQFF. The chain links TRBV3-1 to TRBJ2-1; D tentatively fits TRBD1 or TRBD2 (5 bases each). The CDR3 length is 18 residues. Germline CDR1 reads LGHDT; CDR2 reads YNNKEL (reference sequence).

This clonotype was counted ten times or more. The V and J genes are TRBV6-2 or TRBV6-3 and TRBJ2-3; D is undetermined. CDR1 MNHEY and CDR2 SVGEGT come from the germline V gene. There are 12 residues in the CDR3. Deletions cut 3 bases from V and 2 bases from J, with 3 bases between. This CDR3 is CASSYFTDTQYF. The CDR3, as DNA: TGTGCCAGCAGTTATTTCACAGATACGCAGTATTTT.

This clonotype was found a few times. The chain joins TRBV4-3 to TRBJ2-1, with 8 positions matching TRBD1. The CDR3 spans 15 residues. V was clipped by 0 bases and J by 8 bases; unmatched bases: 6. Germline V gives CDR1 LGHNA, CDR2 YSLEER. The CDR3 loop is CASSQEIGQGDEQFF. CDR3 sequence (DNA): TGCGCCAGCAGCCAAGAAATTGGACAGGGCGATGAGCAGTTCTTC.

Many counts were recorded for this clonotype. The chain links TRBV27 to TRBJ2-5; 11 nucleotides align to TRBD2. Germline values: CDR1 MNHEY, CDR2 SMNVEV (reference sequence). Unmatched junction bases numbered 11, after V lost 6 bases and J lost 5 bases. The CDR3 runs 16 residues. This CDR3 is CASRTYSGGARETQYF. CDR3 coding DNA: TGTGCCAGCAGGACCTATAGCGGGGGGGCCCGGGAGACCCAGTACTTC.

The genes are TRBV6-4 and TRBJ2-1; TRBD2 matches at 11 bases. The germline CDR1 and CDR2 sequences are MRHNA and SNTAGT. CDR3 length equals 15 residues. V was pared by 3 bases and J by 3 bases, with 1 base of the junction left unmatched. In DNA form, the CDR3 reads TGTGCCAGCAGTGAACTAGCGGGAGTCTACAATGAGCAGTTCTTC. Translating gives CASSELAGVYNEQFF.

The chain carries TRBV3-1 and TRBJ2-3; D assignment may be TRBD1 or TRBD2 (5 bases each). Trimming removed 5 bases at V and 5 bases at J, with 8 bases between. The CDR3 length is 12 residues. Looked up from germline, CDR1 is LGHDT and CDR2 is YNNKEL (reference sequence). CDR3 in DNA: TGTGCCAGCAGCGGGACGTTAGATACGCAGTATTTT. This sequence encodes CASSGTLDTQYF.

This clonotype occurred many times. This chain links TRBV6-5 with TRBJ2-7, with 8 bases matching TRBD2. The J segment lost 4 bases and the V segment lost 5 bases, leaving 4 bases of the junction unmatched. CDR1 and CDR2 (germline): MNHEY, SVGAGI. CDR3 length: 13 residues. Written as DNA, the CDR3 is TGTGCCAGCAGTCATGGACTAGCTTACGAGCAGTACTTC. Translation gives CASSHGLAYEQYF.

This clonotype showed up many times. The chain uses TRBV29-1 and TRBJ1-1; 8 bases fit TRBD1. Germline V gene sequence: CDR1 SQVTM, CDR2 ANQGSEA. The CDR3 extends over 13 amino acids. V lost 8 bases, J lost 6 bases, and 11 bases stayed unmatched. The CDR3 sequence: CSTWGQGASEAFF. The CDR3 DNA is TGCAGCACCTGGGGGCAGGGGGCATCTGAAGCTTTCTTT.

This clonotype occurred a few times. The chain has TRBV20-1 and TRBJ2-7; D unresolved. V was pared by 4 bases and J by 2 bases, with 12 bases between. CDR1 and CDR2 from the germline V gene are DFQATT and SNEGSKA (reference sequence). The CDR3 length is 13 residues. The CDR3 region is CSATSDTTYEQYF. In DNA form, the CDR3 reads TGCAGTGCTACCTCTGACACCACCTACGAGCAGTACTTC.

In this sample, this clonotype turned up a few times. The V gene is TRBV5-4, the J gene TRBJ2-3; the D is unclear. This CDR3 contains 14 residues. Germline CDR1 and CDR2: SGHNT and YYREEE (reference sequence). Deletions cut 0 bases from V and 3 bases from J, with 8 bases between. CDR3: CASSLDPGTDTQYF. CDR3 nucleotide sequence: TGTGCCAGCAGCTTGGATCCTGGGACAGATACGCAGTATTTT.

J is TRBJ1-1 and V is TRBV29-1; no firm D call. CDR1 is SQVTM, CDR2 ANQGSEA, per germline. V lost 2 bases and J lost 3, with 16 bases in between. The CDR3 is made up of 15 amino acids. CDR3 nucleotide sequence: TGCAGCGTTGAACCGACGGTATTTGGGGACACTGAAGCTTTCTTT. It specifies CSVEPTVFGDTEAFF.

This clonotype has a handful of counts. CDR3 nucleotide sequence: TGTGCCAGCAGTTCACACCTCTCCGGGGCAGACGAGCAGTACGTC. Residues: CASSSHLSGADEQYV. The genes are TRBV28 and TRBJ2-7, with D possibly called TRBD1 or TRBD2 (5 bases each). The CDR3 sequence is 15 residues long. V lost 4 bases and J 5 bases, leaving 18 bases between the germline ends. The germline V gene has CDR1 MDHEN and CDR2 SYDVKM.

This clonotype was recorded many times. The rearrangement uses TRBV5-1 and TRBJ2-1, with 16 bases aligning to TRBD2. The J segment lost 0 bases and the V segment lost 0 bases, leaving 9 bases of the junction unmatched. The CDR3 loop spans 21 amino acids. Germline V lookup: CDR1 SGHRS, CDR2 YFSETQ. The CDR3 bases are TGCGCCAGCAGCTTGGAGGGACTAGCGGGGGGGTTCGAAAGCTCCTACAATGAGCAGTTCTTC. It codes for CASSLEGLAGGFESSYNEQFF.

This clonotype appeared a few times. The J gene is TRBJ2-3, the V gene TRBV7-2; D not resolved. This CDR3 is 13 amino acids long. The germline gives CDR1 SGHTA, CDR2 FQGNSA. V lost 5 bases and J 2 bases, leaving 8 bases between the germline ends. The DNA for the CDR3 is TGTGCCAGCAGCCAGGAACACACAGATACGCAGTATTTT. Protein sequence: CASSQEHTDTQYF.

As to this clonotype: This may arise from a read error, as a much more abundant clone is one base away. The rearrangement uses TRBV11-2 and TRBJ2-3; D may match TRBD1 or TRBD2 (5 bases each). Germline CDR1 is SGHAT and CDR2 is FQNNGV. V was clipped by 5 bases and J by 5 bases, with 17 bases between them. The CDR3 contains 15 residues. The CDR3 nucleotides read TGTGCCAGCAGCCCGAGAGGGGCAGGAGAAGATACGCAGTATTTT. This encodes CASSPRGAGEDTQYF.

Many counts were recorded for this clonotype. V usage is TRBV9 and J usage is TRBJ2-3, with D hard to call. The ends were cut back, 1 base at V and 0 bases at J, with 9 bases in the middle. The CDR3 consists of 15 residues. The germline V gene encodes CDR1 SGDLS and CDR2 YYNGEE. CDR3 coding DNA: TGTGCCAGCAGCGTATCCGGCACCAGCACAGATACGCAGTATTTT. Encoded protein: CASSVSGTSTDTQYF.

This clonotype was detected many times. The V and J genes are TRBV5-6 and TRBJ1-2, with TRBD1 matching 7 bases. Germline V gene sequence: CDR1 SGHDT, CDR2 YYEEEE. V lost 1 base to trimming and J lost 9 bases; unmatched junction nucleotides: 15. The CDR3 covers 16 residues. Written as DNA, the CDR3 is TGTGCCAGCAGCTTGACCCACGGGACAGCCCAGGGGCGCTACACCTTC. The encoded protein is CASSLTHGTAQGRYTF.